One and the same sample provided the 6 T cell receptor beta chains below, sequenced in a study of cytomegalovirus exposure and HLA in healthy donors. PCR employed 60 Vbeta and 13 Jbeta primers. Assay used: immunoSEQ multiplex PCR; TCRdb lists only in-frame clones, some missing. The sample carries over 150,000 clones, approximately 80% recorded once. Material for sequencing was PBMCs. These TCRs come from a woman aged 25 to 39 in good health and CMV-seronegative.

This rearrangement joins TRBV11-1 to TRBJ1-2, with D uncertain. This CDR3 comprises 18 residues. Trimming left V 5 bases short and J 4 bases short, with 26 bases between. Germline-derived CDR1 and CDR2 are SGHAT and FQDESV (reference sequence). The CDR3 DNA reads TGTGCCAGCAGCCCATCGGGCATCAGCGGCCTTTCCCGCTATGGCTACACCTTC. Encoded protein: CASSPSGISGLSRYGYTF.

The V gene is TRBV5-1, the J gene TRBJ2-2, with 8 bases identical to TRBD2. Germline values: CDR1 SGHRS, CDR2 YFSETQ. The CDR3 runs 16 residues. Germline trimming cut 4 bases from V and 6 bases from J; bases unmatched to any gene: 11. The CDR3 is CASSLDPGGAPGELFF. DNA of the CDR3: TGCGCCAGCAGCCTGGATCCCGGGGGGGCCCCCGGGGAGCTGTTTTTT.

This clone was found once. The chain links TRBV27 to TRBJ1-2; TRBD1 is a possible D gene (5 bases). Deletions cut 4 bases from V and 7 bases from J, with 16 bases between. The CDR3 spans 14 residues. From germline, CDR1 is MNHEY and CDR2 SMNVEV (reference sequence). CDR3 nucleotides: TGTGCCAGCAGTTCCCTCGGGAAGGGACTTGGCTACACCTTC. Amino acids: CASSSLGKGLGYTF.

The V call is TRBV5-6, the J call TRBJ1-5; possibly TRBD1 for D (6 bases). The CDR3 loop spans 14 amino acids. V lost 4 bases, J lost 1 base, and 9 bases lay in between. Germline V gives CDR1 SGHDT, CDR2 YYEEEE. The CDR3 coding sequence is TGTGCCAGCAGCATAGGGGGAAGCAATCAGCCCCAGCATTTT. The encoded protein is CASSIGGSNQPQHF. Together with reference TRBV5-6 and TRBJ1-5, the CDR3 gives the full variable domain: DAGVTQSPTHLIKTRGQQVTLRCSPKSGHDTVSWYQQALGQGPQFIFQYYEEEERQRGNFPDRFSGHQFPNYSSELNVNALLLGDSALYLCASSIGGSNQPQHFGDGTRLSIL.

This chain joins TRBV28 and TRBJ2-7; TRBD2 aligns across 7 bases. CDR3 length: 14 amino acids. Germline V lookup: CDR1 MDHEN, CDR2 SYDVKM. J gave up 2 bases and V 5 bases, and 6 bases lay outside the gene matches. CDR3 nucleotides: TGTGCCAGCAGTACAAGCGGGGTGGCCTACGAGCAGTACTTC. This sequence encodes CASSTSGVAYEQYF.

V usage is TRBV5-6 and J usage is TRBJ2-3, with D tentatively TRBD1 (5 bases). Germline V gives CDR1 SGHDT, CDR2 YYEEEE. V was pared by 2 bases and J by 2 bases, with 12 bases between. This CDR3 is built from 15 residues. The CDR3 DNA reads TGTGCCAGCAGCTTCGGCCCCAGGGACACAGATACGCAGTATTTT. Amino acids: CASSFGPRDTDTQYF.